This T cell receptor beta chain appears in the sequencing data of a study of Tregs in tolerant kidney transplant recipients. Germline V gene data show CDR1 as SGDLS and CDR2 as YYNGEE. The CDR3 extends over 16 amino acids. V dropped 0 bases and J dropped 3 bases, with 15 bases sitting between them. Unstimulated regulatory T cells (CD4+CD25+CD127-), CD4+CD25- non-regulatory cells, CD4 and CD8 cells were FACS-sorted from thawed PBMCs. The data were produced by immunoSEQ multiplex PCR, yet TCRdb's version contains in-frame clones alone and is incomplete. The profile shows about 59,000 clones, about 86% of them singletons.

Material: CD4+ T cells from blood. The receptor comes from a human donor in good health. The rearrangement joins TRBV9 to TRBJ1-1; TRBD1 is a possible D gene (5 bases). The CDR3 is CASSVAAGTWDTEAFF. The CDR3 DNA reads TGTGCCAGCAGCGTAGCTGCCGGGACTTGGGACACTGAAGCTTTCTTT.